This T cell receptor (beta chain) was observed in a study of shared clonotypes between healthy human individuals. As for the study in general: Plates per donor: three CD4 naive, three CD4 memory, two CD8 naive, one CD8 memory. The study, taken as a whole, reports: Clonotype sharing among donors likely depends on sequencing depth. The naive CD4 repertoires of several donors were compared, and approximately 5% of clonotypes were shared. Larger richness was generally estimated for naive than memory subsets.

The table came from immunoSEQ multiplex PCR; TCRdb's copy has only in-frame clones and leaves some out. This sample yields 700,000 or so clones, of which 72% are seen a single time; about 1.7% belongs to the top ten. This clone showed up just once. Its antigen is unidentified. The origin of this receptor is a young woman in good health. Sequenced input: memory CD4+ T cells sorted from blood. Subset given: CD45RA-negative fraction.

The CDR3 nucleotides are TGTGCCAGCAGTGAAGTTGAAACTTTAAATGAAAAACTGTTTTTT. Translation gives CASSEVETLNEKLFF. This rearrangement joins TRBV25-1 to TRBJ1-4; unclear D gene. The germline gives CDR1 MGHDK, CDR2 SYGVNS. There are 15 residues in the CDR3. V lost 2 bases and J lost 5, with 12 bases in between.